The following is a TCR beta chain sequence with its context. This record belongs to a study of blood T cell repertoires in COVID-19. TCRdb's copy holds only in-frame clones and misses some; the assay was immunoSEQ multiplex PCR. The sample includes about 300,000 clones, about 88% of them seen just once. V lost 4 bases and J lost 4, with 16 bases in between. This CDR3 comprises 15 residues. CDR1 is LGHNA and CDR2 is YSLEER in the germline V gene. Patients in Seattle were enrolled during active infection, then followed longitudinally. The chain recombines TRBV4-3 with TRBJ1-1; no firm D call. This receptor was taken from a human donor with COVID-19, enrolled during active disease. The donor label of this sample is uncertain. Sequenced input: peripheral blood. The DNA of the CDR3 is TGCGCCAGCAGCCCCGCAGTGGAGGGAGGCACTGAAGCTTTCTTT. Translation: CASSPAVEGGTEAFF.